Listed below are T cell receptor beta chains from one sample, sequenced in a study of human T cells and chemical hapten exposure. TCRdb reanalysed the RACE reads using MiXCR and keeps one entry per CDR3 protein. The sample includes about 40,000 distinct CDR3 sequences, roughly a tenth of them seen just once. Here the sequenced sample was whole blood, taken in connection with sensitization to the hapten diphenylcyclopropenone (DPC). These receptors all stem from a man aged 30-40 years with alopecia areata. Some clones in this sample may be carry-over from other donors' samples. Each CDR3 is given with its conserved first and last residue. Each record gives: clone size, D gene, V gene, J gene, CDR3 protein, CDR3 DNA. D genes are given only for firm matches. A clone size is listed for some rows: how often the clone was seen (once, few, many), or a class if it is expanded.

>few|.|TRBV5-4|TRBJ2-7
CASSLEKYEQYF
TGTGCCAGCAGCTTGGAGAAGTACGAGCAGTACTTC
>.|TRBD1|TRBV20-1|TRBJ2-3
CSACDRAGWGTQYF
TGCAGTGCTTGCGACAGGGCCGGATGGGGTACGCAGTATTTT
>.|TRBD1|TRBV27|TRBJ1-2
CASSNRGQGHPNYGYTF
TGTGCCAGCAGTAACCGTGGACAGGGTCACCCCAACTATGGCTACACCTTC
>few|TRBD2|TRBV10-3|TRBJ2-3
CAISESGLDSDTQYF
TGTGCCATCAGTGAGTCAGGACTAGATTCGGATACGCAGTATTTT
>many|TRBD1|TRBV6-6|TRBJ2-2
CASSPVYPRGTNTGELFF
TGTGCCAGCAGTCCCGTTTACCCCAGGGGGACGAACACCGGGGAGCTGTTTTTT
>many|.|TRBV3-1|TRBJ1-4
CASSQYAADFNEKLFF
TGTGCCAGCAGCCAATACGCGGCAGACTTTAATGAAAAACTGTTTTTT
>many|.|TRBV11-2|TRBJ2-7
CASSLGSTNPYF
TGTGCCAGCAGCTTAGGGTCCACGAACCCGTACTTC
>many|TRBD2|TRBV6-4|TRBJ2-1
CASINSGSPYNEQFF
TGTGCCAGCATCAATAGCGGGAGTCCCTACAATGAGCAGTTCTTC
>.|.|TRBV5-1|TRBJ2-2
CASNRETGELFF
TGCGCCAGCAACAGGGAGACCGGGGAGCTGTTTTTT
>.|TRBD2|TRBV5-5|TRBJ2-1
CASSLLAGGWNEQFF
TGTGCCAGCAGCCTCCTAGCGGGAGGGTGGAATGAGCAGTTCTTC
>.|.|TRBV7-2|TRBJ2-1
CASSPYERFYNEQFF
TGTGCCAGCAGCCCATACGAGAGGTTCTACAATGAGCAGTTCTTC
>many|.|TRBV7-9|TRBJ2-1
CASREGLLNEQFF
TGTGCCAGCAGGGAGGGACTCCTCAATGAGCAGTTCTTC
>few|TRBD1|TRBV7-9|TRBJ1-4
CASSLTGTANEKLFF
TGTGCCAGCAGCTTAACCGGGACAGCAAATGAAAAACTGTTTTTT
>.|.|TRBV4-3|TRBJ1-5
CASSQVGGAQPQHF
TGCGCCAGCAGCCAAGTTGGGGGGGCTCAGCCCCAGCATTTT
>many|.|TRBV7-2|TRBJ2-1
CASSLDQIGEQFF
TGTGCCAGCAGCTTGGACCAGATCGGGGAGCAGTTCTTC
>few|TRBD2|TRBV7-3|TRBJ2-2
CASSKGLAGRLIDTGELFF
TGTGCCAGCAGCAAGGGACTAGCGGGCCGGCTAATCGACACCGGGGAGCTGTTTTTT
>few|TRBD1|TRBV7-8|TRBJ2-5
CASSSNRGEGTQYF
TGTGCCAGCAGCTCCAACAGGGGAGAAGGGACCCAGTACTTC